This record covers a single TCR beta chain. Its antigen is unidentified. This sample was included in a study of CD4 T cells in relation to SARS-CoV-2 and coronaviruses. Naive and memory CD4+ T cell DNA was deep-sequenced without culture. The protocol was immunoSEQ multiplex PCR, while the TCRdb copy is restricted to in-frame clones and leaves out a portion. The profile shows tens of thousands of clones, approximately 90% of them singletons. V was clipped by 2 bases and J by 0 bases, with 8 bases between them. This CDR3 comprises 14 residues. The germline V gene has CDR1 SGDLS and CDR2 YYNGEE. Study-level results: Memory recall responses, not primary responses primed in culture, are what the assay detects.

The chain uses TRBV9 and TRBJ1-1; D unclear. The TCR comes from an adult with COVID-19. Sequenced material: memory CD4+ T cells from PBMCs. The DNA for the CDR3 is TGTGCCAGCAGCGTTTCGGCAATGAACACTGAAGCTTTCTTT. The encoded protein is CASSVSAMNTEAFF.